This T cell receptor beta chain was sequenced during a study of shared clonotypes between healthy human individuals. The authors ran the assay at deep level. In the authors' workflow: Filtering differed because ImmunoSEQ produced junction-only sequences that carried no quality scores. Repertoires were generated with immunoSEQ multiplex PCR, while TCRdb's copy carries only in-frame clones and drops some. V and J calls and clone size follow that table, whereas D and trimming were derived from the DNA. The table records approximately 1,500,000 clones, over 95% of them present only once. The germline CDR1 and CDR2 sequences are SEHNR and FQNEAQ (reference sequence). The CDR3 length is 14 residues. J lost 4 bases, V lost 3 bases, and 0 bases had no gene match.

What was sequenced was naive CD4+ T cells sorted from blood. Subset given: CD45RA+ positively selected. The receptor was isolated from a man under 40 in good health. V gene TRBV7-9 combines with J gene TRBJ1-4; 9 positions agree with TRBD1. The CDR3 is CASSLDRGNEKLFF. The DNA of the CDR3 is TGTGCCAGCAGCTTGGACAGGGGTAATGAAAAACTGTTTTTT.